These 5 T cell receptor beta chains share one sample of origin, sequenced in a study of blood T cell repertoires in COVID-19. The table came from immunoSEQ multiplex PCR; TCRdb's copy has only in-frame clones and leaves some out. This repertoire shows under 130,000 clones, under 90% found once; its top ten account for about 40%. Material: peripheral blood. The origin of the receptors is an elderly man with acute or convalescent COVID-19.

This clone was seen a few times. The V call is TRBV7-3, the J call TRBJ2-1, with D perhaps TRBD1 (6 bases). V lost 5 bases, J lost 7 bases, and 9 bases lay in between. In germline, CDR1 is SGHTA, CDR2 FQGTGA. CDR3 length: 12 amino acids. This chain's CDR3 is CASSPQGNEQFF. Written as DNA, the CDR3 is TGTGCCAGCAGCCCACAGGGTAATGAGCAGTTCTTC. The full variable domain, its missing parts supplied by reference TRBV7-3 and TRBJ2-1, is GAGVSQTPSNKVTEKGKYVELRCDPISGHTALYWYRQSLGQGPEFLIYFQGTGAADDSGLPNDRFFAVRPEGSVSTLKIQRTERGDSAVYLCASSPQGNEQFFGPGTRLTVL.

This clone has a single count. The gene calls are TRBV3-1 (or the pseudogene TRBV3-2) and TRBJ2-3; 12 bases are shared with TRBD2. There are 16 residues in the CDR3. The V gene's germline CDR1 is LGHDT and CDR2 YNNKEL (reference sequence). The J segment lost 7 bases and the V segment lost 1 base, leaving 6 bases of the junction unmatched. CDR3 sequence reads: CASSQGLAGVINTQYF. The CDR3 coding sequence is TGTGCCAGCAGCCAAGGACTAGCGGGAGTCATAAATACGCAGTATTTT.

V is TRBV30 and J is TRBJ1-2; D remains unclear. CDR3 length equals 14 residues. Per germline, CDR1 GTSNPN and CDR2 SVGIG (reference sequence). V was clipped by 2 bases and J by 8 bases, with 18 bases between them. The CDR3, as DNA: TGTGCCTGGAGTAGGAGGACGTCCCTGGGGGGCTACACCTTC. It encodes CAWSRRTSLGGYTF.

This clone was found once. V usage is TRBV5-4 and J usage is TRBJ2-3; TRBD2 matches 9 bases. CDR3 size: 13 residues. The V segment lost 7 bases and the J segment 4 bases; nucleotides outside the gene matches: 4. CDR1 and CDR2 from the germline V gene are SGHNT and YYREEE (reference sequence). The CDR3, as DNA: TGTGCCAGCCAGGCGGGAGGGGCAGATACGCAGTATTTT. It translates to CASQAGGADTQYF.

This sequence joins TRBV7-2 and TRBJ2-7, with 7 nucleotides matching TRBD1. The germline gives CDR1 SGHTA, CDR2 FQGNSA. Trimming removed 4 bases from V and 0 bases from J; junction bases left unmatched: 12. CDR3 length equals 17 residues. As DNA, the CDR3 is TGTGCCAGCAGCTCTATCCGTTCGGGACAGAGCTCCTACGAGCAGTACTTC. Encoded protein: CASSSIRSGQSSYEQYF.